The 3 T cell receptor beta chains below all came from one sample that was sequenced in a study of blood T cell repertoires in COVID-19. Some clones are missing from TCRdb's copy, which holds only in-frame ones; the method was immunoSEQ multiplex PCR. The sample has 100,000 or so clones; roughly 80% are singletons. Sequenced sample: peripheral blood. Every receptor here comes from a woman older than 75 with acute or convalescent COVID-19.

The chain combines TRBV19 with TRBJ1-5, with D unresolved. V was clipped by 5 bases and J by 2 bases, with 10 bases between them. This CDR3 region has 14 residues. Germline V CDR1 and CDR2: LNHDA, SQIVND (reference sequence). The CDR3 here is CASSRREGNQPQHF. The CDR3 DNA sequence: TGTGCCAGTAGTCGGAGGGAGGGCAATCAGCCCCAGCATTTT.

This clone was seen just once. This chain connects TRBV19 to TRBJ1-5, with no clear D. Trimming cost V 4 bases and J 10 bases, with 11 bases left between them. The CDR3 sequence is 12 residues long. Germline values: CDR1 LNHDA, CDR2 SQIVND (reference sequence). The CDR3 loop reads CASSTLSGPQHF. CDR3 bases: TGTGCCAGTAGTACATTAAGCGGTCCCCAGCATTTT.

The gene calls are TRBV6-5 and TRBJ1-3; weak D call: TRBD1 (5 bases). Germline V lookup: CDR1 MNHEY, CDR2 SVGAGI. V dropped 2 bases and J dropped 6 bases, with 8 bases sitting between them. CDR3 length: 13 residues. The CDR3 sequence is CASSYGHLNTIYF. The CDR3 DNA reads TGTGCCAGCAGTTACGGACACCTAAACACCATATATTTT.